This note documents a single TCR beta chain sequence. This sample was included in a study of beta chain features in type 1 diabetes. Study at large: Regarding age, gender and cell yields, patients proved similar to healthy donors.

TCRB transcripts that were expressed got sequenced, as all of the isolated RNA had been reverse transcribed. The table came from immunoSEQ multiplex PCR; TCRdb's copy has only in-frame clones and leaves some out. The sample lists 240,000 or so clones, 27% seen once, with 3% to 4% in the top ten. The sequencing input was central memory CD4+ T cells from blood. The TCR was taken from a man aged 25 to 40 in good health.

CDR3 nucleotides: TGTGCCTGGTCCGGGGGGGCCGGGCGCCTTAATTCACCCCTCCACTTT. It translates to CAWSGGAGRLNSPLHF. The J gene is TRBJ1-6, the V gene TRBV30; D might be TRBD1 (6 bases). CDR1 is GTSNPN and CDR2 is SVGIG in the germline V gene (reference sequence). Trimming pared 5 bases from V and 6 bases from J, leaving 20 bases between. CDR3 length: 16 amino acids.